The 3 T cell receptor beta chains in this list originate from one sample, sequenced in a study of blood T cell repertoires in COVID-19. The protocol was immunoSEQ multiplex PCR, while the TCRdb copy is restricted to in-frame clones and leaves out a portion. The table has approximately 140,000 clones, just over 85% seen once; the top ten hold about 3.5%. The specimen was peripheral blood. The receptors stem from a man in his 70s with acute or convalescent COVID-19.

The chain has TRBV6-5 and TRBJ2-5; D is ambiguous. The CDR3 has 15 residues. V lost 0 bases to trimming and J lost 5 bases, with 13 bases between them. The germline V gene has CDR1 MNHEY and CDR2 SVGAGI. As DNA, the CDR3 is TGTGCCAGCAGTTACTCCACTCGAGAGGAGGAGACCCAGTACTTC. It specifies CASSYSTREEETQYF.

The chain recombines TRBV7-8 with TRBJ2-7, with D possibly matching TRBD2 (5 bases). V dropped 1 base and J dropped 3 bases, with 16 bases sitting between them. The germline CDR1 and CDR2 sequences are SGHVS and FQNEAQ. The CDR3 is 16 residues long. The CDR3 DNA is TGTGCCAGCAGCTTAGGGCACCGGACTGGTTTCTACGAGCAGTACTTC. Its translation: CASSLGHRTGFYEQYF.

The J gene is TRBJ2-7, the V gene TRBV5-4; 9 bases fit TRBD1. CDR3 length: 14 residues. Germline loops: CDR1 SGHNT, CDR2 YYREEE (reference sequence). V was clipped by 4 bases and J by 4 bases; unmatched bases: 6. CDR3 nucleotide sequence: TGTGCCAGCAGCGGGGGACAGGGAAGGTACGAGCAGTACTTC. Its protein is CASSGGQGRYEQYF. The full variable domain, its missing parts supplied by reference TRBV5-4 and TRBJ2-7, is ETGVTQSPTHLIKTRGQQVTLRCSSQSGHNTVSWYQQALGQGPQFIFQYYREEENGRGNFPPRFSGLQFPNYSSELNVNALELDDSALYLCASSGGQGRYEQYFGPGTRLTVT.